This T cell receptor beta chain is drawn from a study of OX40 agonist ivuxolimab in advanced cancers. Germline lookup yields CDR1 SGHVS and CDR2 FNYEAQ. CDR3 size: 14 residues. The germline V and J ends were trimmed by 1 base and 9 bases, with 13 bases remaining between them. Assay: immunoSEQ multiplex PCR; the TCRdb copy retains only in-frame clones and omits some. Counted here are roughly 70,000 clones, about 91% occurring once; the ten biggest clones make up about 0.6%. J is TRBJ2-1 and V is TRBV7-6, with D possibly TRBD1 on 5 matching bases. This sequence was found in an adult with an advanced solid tumor such as melanoma, head and neck, liver or kidney cancer. This specimen was CD4+ or CD8+ T cells sorted from blood, taken in a trial of the OX40 agonist ivuxolimab. This CDR3 is CASSLDLTQGEQFF. The CDR3 region has the DNA TGTGCCAGCAGCTTAGATCTTACCCAGGGTGAGCAGTTCTTC.